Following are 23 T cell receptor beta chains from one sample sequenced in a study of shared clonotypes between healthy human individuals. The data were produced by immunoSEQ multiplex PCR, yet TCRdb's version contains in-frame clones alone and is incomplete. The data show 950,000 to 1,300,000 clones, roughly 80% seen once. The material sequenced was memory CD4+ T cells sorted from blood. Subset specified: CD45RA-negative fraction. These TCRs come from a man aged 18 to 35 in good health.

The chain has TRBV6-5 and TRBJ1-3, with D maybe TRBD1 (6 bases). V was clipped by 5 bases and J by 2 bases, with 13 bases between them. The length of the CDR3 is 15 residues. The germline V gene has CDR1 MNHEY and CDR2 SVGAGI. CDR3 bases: TGTGCCAGCAGTCGGGACAATAGACCTGGAAACACCATATATTTT. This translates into CASSRDNRPGNTIYF.

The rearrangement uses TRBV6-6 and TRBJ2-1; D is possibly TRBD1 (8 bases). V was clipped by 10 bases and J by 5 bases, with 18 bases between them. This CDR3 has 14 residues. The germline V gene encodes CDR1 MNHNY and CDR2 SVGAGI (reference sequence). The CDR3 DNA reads TGTGCCATCCAGACAGGGGAGGGAAACAATGAGCAGTTCTTC. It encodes CAIQTGEGNNEQFF.

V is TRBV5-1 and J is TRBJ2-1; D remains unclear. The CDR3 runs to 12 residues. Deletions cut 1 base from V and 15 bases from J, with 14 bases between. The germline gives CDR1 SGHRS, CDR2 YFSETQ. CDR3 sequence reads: CASSLSDKSRFF. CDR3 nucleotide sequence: TGCGCCAGCAGCTTGTCCGATAAGAGTCGGTTCTTC.

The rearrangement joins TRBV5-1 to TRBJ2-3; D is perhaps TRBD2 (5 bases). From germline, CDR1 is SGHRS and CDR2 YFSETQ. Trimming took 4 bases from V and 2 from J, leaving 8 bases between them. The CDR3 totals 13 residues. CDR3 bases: TGCGCCAGCAGCGGACTTACCACAGATACGCAGTATTTT. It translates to CASSGLTTDTQYF.

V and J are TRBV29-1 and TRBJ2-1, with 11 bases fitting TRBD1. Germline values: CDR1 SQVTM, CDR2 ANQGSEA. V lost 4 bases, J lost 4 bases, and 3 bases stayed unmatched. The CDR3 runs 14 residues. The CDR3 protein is CSVAGTGGYNEQFF. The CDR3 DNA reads TGCAGCGTTGCGGGGACAGGGGGATACAATGAGCAGTTCTTC.

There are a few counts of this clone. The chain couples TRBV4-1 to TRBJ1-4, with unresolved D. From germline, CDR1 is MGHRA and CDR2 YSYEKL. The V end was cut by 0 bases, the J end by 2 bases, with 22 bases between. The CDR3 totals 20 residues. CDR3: CASSQDLKGSMGLTNEKLFF. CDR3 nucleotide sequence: TGCGCCAGCAGCCAAGATCTGAAGGGATCCATGGGCTTGACTAATGAAAAACTGTTTTTT.

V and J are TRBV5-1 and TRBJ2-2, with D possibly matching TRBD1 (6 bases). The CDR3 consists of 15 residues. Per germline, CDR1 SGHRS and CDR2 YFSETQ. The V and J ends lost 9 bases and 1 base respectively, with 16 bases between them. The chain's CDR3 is CATNLGAGNTGELFF. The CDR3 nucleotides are TGCGCCACCAATTTGGGGGCTGGGAACACCGGGGAGCTGTTTTTT.

The CDR3, as DNA: TGTGCCAGCAGTTACAGGTTCGCGAACACCGGGGAGCTGTTTTTT. Residues: CASSYRFANTGELFF. The rearrangement links TRBV6-6 to TRBJ2-2, with D unclear. The length of the CDR3 is 15 residues. With 2 bases removed from V and 0 bases from J, the gap between germline ends came to 7 bases. Germline V CDR1 and CDR2: MNHNY, SVGAGI (reference sequence).

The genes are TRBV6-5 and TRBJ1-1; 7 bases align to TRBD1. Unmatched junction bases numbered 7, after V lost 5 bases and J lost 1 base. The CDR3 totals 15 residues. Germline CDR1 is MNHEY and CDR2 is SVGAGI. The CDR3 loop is CASSAPTGRNTEAFF. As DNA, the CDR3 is TGTGCCAGCAGTGCCCCGACAGGGAGGAACACTGAAGCTTTCTTT.

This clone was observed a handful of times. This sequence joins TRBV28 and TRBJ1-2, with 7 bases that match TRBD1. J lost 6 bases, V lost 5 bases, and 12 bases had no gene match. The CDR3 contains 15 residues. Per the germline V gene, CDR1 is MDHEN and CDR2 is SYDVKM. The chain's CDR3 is CASSIPLGTVHGYTF. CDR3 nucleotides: TGTGCCAGCAGTATCCCCCTCGGGACAGTTCATGGCTACACCTTC.

The CDR3 region is CSVLDWKETQYF. The CDR3 nucleotides read TGCAGCGTTCTTGATTGGAAAGAGACCCAGTACTTC. This rearrangement joins TRBV29-1 to TRBJ2-5; D remains unclear. This CDR3 is built from 12 residues. Germline CDR1 and CDR2: SQVTM and ANQGSEA. The germline V and J ends were trimmed by 5 bases and 3 bases, with 10 bases remaining between them.

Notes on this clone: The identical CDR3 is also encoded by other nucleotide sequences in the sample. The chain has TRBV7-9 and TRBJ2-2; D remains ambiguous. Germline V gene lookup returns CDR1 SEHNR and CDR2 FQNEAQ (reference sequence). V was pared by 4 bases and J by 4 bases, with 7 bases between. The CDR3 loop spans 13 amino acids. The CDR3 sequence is CASSSRTTGELFF. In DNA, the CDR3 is TGTGCCAGCAGCTCCCGGACCACCGGGGAGCTGTTTTTT. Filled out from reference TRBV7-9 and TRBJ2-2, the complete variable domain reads DTGVSQNPRHKITKRGQNVTFRCDPISEHNRLYWYRQTLGQGPEFLTYFQNEAQLEKSRLLSDRFSAERPKGSFSTLEIQRTEQGDSAMYLCASSSRTTGELFFGEGSRLTVL.

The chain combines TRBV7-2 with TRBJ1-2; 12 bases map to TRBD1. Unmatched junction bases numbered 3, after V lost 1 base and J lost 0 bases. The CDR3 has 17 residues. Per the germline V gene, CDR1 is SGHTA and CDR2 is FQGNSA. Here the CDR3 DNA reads TGTGCCAGCAGCTTAGGTCGGGACAGGGGGCCTAACTATGGCTACACCTTC. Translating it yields CASSLGRDRGPNYGYTF.

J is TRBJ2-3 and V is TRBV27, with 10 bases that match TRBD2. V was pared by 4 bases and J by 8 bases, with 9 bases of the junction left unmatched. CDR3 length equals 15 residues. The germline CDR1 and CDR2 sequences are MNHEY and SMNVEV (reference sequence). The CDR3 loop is CASSSASGGPVTQYF. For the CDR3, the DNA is TGTGCCAGCAGTTCAGCTAGCGGGGGCCCCGTTACGCAGTATTTT.

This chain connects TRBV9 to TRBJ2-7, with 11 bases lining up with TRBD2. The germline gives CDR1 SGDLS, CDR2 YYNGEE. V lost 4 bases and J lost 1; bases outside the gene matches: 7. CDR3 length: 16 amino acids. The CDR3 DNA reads TGTGCCAGCAGCCCTCTACCTAGCGGGAGGTCCTACGAGCAGTACTTC. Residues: CASSPLPSGRSYEQYF.

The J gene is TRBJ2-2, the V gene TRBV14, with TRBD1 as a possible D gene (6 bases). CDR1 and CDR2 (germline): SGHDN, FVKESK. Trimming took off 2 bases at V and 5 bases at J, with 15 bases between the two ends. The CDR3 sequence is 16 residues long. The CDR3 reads CASSQPGHRVTGELFF. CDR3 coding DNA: TGTGCCAGCAGCCAACCGGGACATCGGGTGACCGGGGAGCTGTTTTTT.

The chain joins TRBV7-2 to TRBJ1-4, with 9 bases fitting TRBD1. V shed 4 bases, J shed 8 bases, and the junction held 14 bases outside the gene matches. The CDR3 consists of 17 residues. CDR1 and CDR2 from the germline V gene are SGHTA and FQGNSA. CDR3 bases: TGTGCCAGCAGCTCAGGCCCTCCCGGGACAGGGAGGGAAAAACTGTTTTTT. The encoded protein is CASSSGPPGTGREKLFF.

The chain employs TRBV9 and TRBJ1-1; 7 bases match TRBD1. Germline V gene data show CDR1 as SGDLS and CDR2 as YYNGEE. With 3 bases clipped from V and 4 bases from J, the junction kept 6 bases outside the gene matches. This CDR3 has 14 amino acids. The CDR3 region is CASSAVTGSTEAFF. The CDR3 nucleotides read TGTGCCAGCAGCGCGGTGACAGGGTCCACTGAAGCTTTCTTT. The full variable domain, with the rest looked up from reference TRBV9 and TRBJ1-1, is DSGVTQTPKHLITATGQRVTLRCSPRSGDLSVYWYQQSLDQGLQFLIQYYNGEERAKGNILERFSAQQFPDLHSELNLSSLELGDSALYFCASSAVTGSTEAFFGQGTRLTVV.

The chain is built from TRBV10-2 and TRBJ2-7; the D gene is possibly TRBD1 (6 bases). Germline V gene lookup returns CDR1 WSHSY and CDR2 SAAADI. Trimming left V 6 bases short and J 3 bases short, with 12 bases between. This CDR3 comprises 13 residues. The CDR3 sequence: CASRSWTDYEQYF. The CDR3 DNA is TGCGCCAGCAGGTCCTGGACAGACTACGAGCAGTACTTC.

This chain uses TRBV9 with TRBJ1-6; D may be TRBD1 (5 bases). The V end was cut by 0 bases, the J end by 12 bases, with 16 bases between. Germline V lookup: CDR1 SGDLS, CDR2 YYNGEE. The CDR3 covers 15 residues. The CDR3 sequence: CASSVGAGKSEPLHF. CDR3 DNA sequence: TGTGCCAGCAGCGTAGGGGCAGGGAAATCAGAACCCCTCCACTTT.

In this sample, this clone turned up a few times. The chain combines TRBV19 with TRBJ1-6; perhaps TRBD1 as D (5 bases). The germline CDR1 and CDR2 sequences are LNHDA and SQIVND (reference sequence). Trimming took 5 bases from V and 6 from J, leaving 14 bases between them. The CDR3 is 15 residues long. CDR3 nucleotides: TGTGCCAGTAGTTACGCCGGGACGGCTAATTCACCCCTCCACTTT. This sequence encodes CASSYAGTANSPLHF.

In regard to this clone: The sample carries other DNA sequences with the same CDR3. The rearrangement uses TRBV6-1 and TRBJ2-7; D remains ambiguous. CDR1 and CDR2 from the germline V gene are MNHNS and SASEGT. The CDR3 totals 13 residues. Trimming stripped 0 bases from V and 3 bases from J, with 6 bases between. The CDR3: CASSEAGIYEQYF. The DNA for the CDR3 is TGTGCCAGCAGTGAAGCAGGCATCTACGAGCAGTACTTC.

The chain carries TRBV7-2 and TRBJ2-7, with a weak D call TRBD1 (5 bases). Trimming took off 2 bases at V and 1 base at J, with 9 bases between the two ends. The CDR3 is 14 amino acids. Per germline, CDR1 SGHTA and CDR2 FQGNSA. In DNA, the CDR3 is TGTGCCAGCAGCTTAAGGCGGACATCCTACGAGCAGTACTTC. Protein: CASSLRRTSYEQYF.